This record covers a single T cell receptor beta chain. Its target antigen remains unknown. No base quality information exists; no much larger clone differs at one position. The data were taken from a study of stem cell transplantation in POMP-related autoinflammatory disease (dated by TCRdb to 2020 to 2022). Study-wide context: The study hypothesized that defective thymoproteasomes impair MHC class I-dependent CD8+ T-cell differentiation and positive selection, skewing the TRB repertoire. The effect of POMP deficiency on T-cell receptor beta repertoire diversity and CDR3 characteristics was assessed by high-throughput TRB sequencing.

Library preparation was by the immunoSEQ multiplex PCR assay. As for the original processing: Shannon entropy, which accounts for clonal size distribution, was used to quantify repertoire diversity. The Gini-Simpson index (Simpson_1-D) was used to measure inequality in clonotype distribution. TCRdb obtained this table from immuneACCESS and retained in-frame rearrangements with V and J assigned. These tables miss some clones; where compared with another copy, unresolved V genes account for less than half of the shortfall, and the remainder is unexplained. That table supplies the V and J calls and clone size; D and trimming were determined from the DNA. The sample table lists 6,000 to 7,000 clones, around 83% of them with a count of one. Jointly, the top ten make up 4% to 5% of the sample. Overall study outcomes, separate from this receptor: The number of unique TRB V-J gene pairings in PRAID patients was restricted. In PRAID patients, the trend toward lower diversity and increased clonality reached statistical significance only for regulatory T cells. PRAID patients trended toward lower TRB diversity and higher clonality across all analyzed T-cell subsets.

Germline trimming amounts to 4 bases on V and 4 bases on J, with 5 as the count of junction bases outside the gene matches. The germline V gene gives CDR1 as MNHEY and CDR2 as SVGAGI. From its cysteine to its phenylalanine, the CDR3 spans 15 amino acids. The sequence is cut down to CDR3 DNA, 45 bases in frame from base 1. T-cell subsets (conventional T cells, CD8+ T cells, regulatory T cells, T follicular helper cells) were sorted before TRB sequencing. Sequencing was done on a sample of a CXCR5-defined cell subset from PBMCs. The TCR comes from a human donor in good health. The sequence is built from TRBV6-5 and TRBJ1-3, with 9 junctional bases fitting TRBD1. The DNA reads as follows: TGTGCCAGCAGTTCGAACAGGGGGCTCGGAAACACCATATATTTT. Translated, this gives CASSSNRGLGNTIYF.